The present entry profiles one TCR beta chain with its context. Its matching antigen is unknown. These data belong to a study of cytomegalovirus exposure and HLA in healthy donors. Regarding the study as a whole: Investigators reported some 150 TCR beta chains as tied to cytomegalovirus. A previous analysis found most TCR beta V segments productive roughly 90% or roughly 30% of the time.

This CDR3 has 15 amino acids. Germline-derived CDR1 and CDR2 are SGHKS and YYEKEE (reference sequence). Between the trimmed V and J ends, which lost 0 bases and 2 bases, there was a span of 12 bases. The PCR had 60 Vbeta and 13 Jbeta primers. Sequencing used immunoSEQ multiplex PCR; TCRdb keeps in-frame clones, though not all of them. The repertoire holds 150,000 to 200,000 clones, with over 65% as singletons. Donors showed nominal health when sampled, although they likely had unrecorded immune exposures. V and J are TRBV5-5 and TRBJ2-7; D might be TRBD1 (5 bases). The sequencing input was PBMCs. The sequence derives from a woman between 40 and 50 years old in good health and CMV-seropositive. The chain's CDR3 is CASSLEQGFPYEQYF. The CDR3 bases are TGTGCCAGCAGCTTGGAGCAGGGATTCCCCTACGAGCAGTACTTC.